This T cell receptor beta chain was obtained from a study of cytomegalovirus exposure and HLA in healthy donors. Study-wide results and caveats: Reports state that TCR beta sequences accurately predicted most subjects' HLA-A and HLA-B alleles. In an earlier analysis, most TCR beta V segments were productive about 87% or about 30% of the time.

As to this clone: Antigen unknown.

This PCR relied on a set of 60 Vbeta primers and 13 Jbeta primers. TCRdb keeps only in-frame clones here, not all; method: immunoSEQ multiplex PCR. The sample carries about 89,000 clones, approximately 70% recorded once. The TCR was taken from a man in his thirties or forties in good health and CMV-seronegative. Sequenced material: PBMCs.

The CDR3 loop is CASSAGTGGADTQYF. In DNA, the CDR3 is TGTGCCAGCAGTGCCGGGACAGGGGGCGCAGATACGCAGTATTTT. The chain joins TRBV6-4 to TRBJ2-3; 12 nucleotides agree with TRBD1. Germline trimming cut 4 bases from V and 4 bases from J; bases unmatched to any gene: 3. Looked up from germline, CDR1 is MRHNA and CDR2 is SNTAGT. CDR3 length: 15 amino acids.